This TCR beta chain was profiled in a study of control samples from healthy donors and cancer patients. This CDR3 contains 17 residues. V lost 3 bases to trimming and J lost 7 bases; unmatched junction nucleotides: 14. In germline, CDR1 is SGDLS, CDR2 YYNGEE. Data came from immunoSEQ multiplex PCR; TCRdb stores just in-frame clones and leaves some out. The sample records under 140,000 clones, around 89% being singletons. This chain joins TRBV9 and TRBJ2-1; TRBD1 matches at 9 bases. Specimen: PBMCs. The clonotype was recovered from an older woman with lung cancer. The CDR3, as DNA: TGTGCCAGCAGCGCCGGGCCGGGACAGGGTGGGGAGAATGAGCAGTTCTTC. Translating it yields CASSAGPGQGGENEQFF.